This T cell receptor (beta chain) was sequenced during a study of OX40 agonist ivuxolimab in advanced cancers. The assay was immunoSEQ multiplex PCR, and TCRdb's table has in-frame clones only and misses some. This sample carries tens of thousands of clones, 85% to 90% of them seen once, and the ten largest clones take around 1.8%. The V end lost 5 bases, the J end lost 2 bases, and 15 bases lay between the germline ends. Per the germline V gene, CDR1 is MDHEN and CDR2 is SYDVKM. The CDR3 spans 15 residues. This clone is a singleton in its sample. Its antigen is not known. Study-wide findings and caveats: At 0.1-3.0 mg/kg, partial responders had clonal expansion among the lowest observed.

The sequence was collected from an adult with an advanced solid tumor such as melanoma, head and neck, liver or kidney cancer. The V call is TRBV28, the J call TRBJ1-2; D gene unclear. Source: CD4+ or CD8+ T cells sorted from blood, taken in a trial of the OX40 agonist ivuxolimab. The CDR3 region is CASSPPGGLNYGYTF. CDR3 bases: TGTGCCAGCAGTCCCCCTGGCGGACTGAACTATGGCTACACCTTC.